This TCR beta chain was captured in a study of T cell responses to AZD1222 COVID-19 vaccine. Study results and caveats: The span of vaccine-associated CD4 TCRs extended across spike, with dominance at 160-218 and 743-854.

Profiled with immunoSEQ multiplex PCR; TCRdb holds only in-frame clones, not every one. The profile covers 130,000 or so clones, with 93% appearing a single time and approximately 0.96% taken by the ten largest. The CDR3 spans 11 residues. Trimming cost V 6 bases and J 7 bases; bases outside gene matches: 3. CDR1 is DFQATT and CDR2 is SNEGSKA in the germline V gene (reference sequence). On this clone: The target antigen is unknown.

The gene calls are TRBV20-1 and TRBJ2-5; 9 bases line up with TRBD2. The origin of this receptor is an adult in good health. Here the sequenced sample was peripheral blood, taken on day 0 of MenACWY control vaccination. The chain's CDR3 is CSAGLAWTQYF. CDR3 sequence (DNA): TGCAGTGCGGGACTAGCTTGGACCCAGTACTTC.